This T cell receptor (beta chain) stems from a study of CD8+ T cells in alopecia areata. Sequencing templates came from extracted RNA that was reverse transcribed into cDNA. Data came from immunoSEQ multiplex PCR; TCRdb stores just in-frame clones and leaves some out. The sample has roughly 190,000 clones, around 56% seen once. Trimming cost V 8 bases and J 0 bases; bases outside gene matches: 12. CDR3 length: 16 amino acids. The germline V gene encodes CDR1 SEHNR and CDR2 FQNEAQ (reference sequence). The treatment here: oral pan-JAK inhibitor, 5-10 mg twice daily. V gene TRBV7-9 combines with J gene TRBJ2-7; TRBD2 aligns across 8 bases. Source: CD4+ T cells sorted from blood, taken at week 4, from a patient treated with tofacitinib. The sequence came from a human donor with alopecia areata. CDR3 sequence reads: CASVNLLAESSYEQYF. CDR3 DNA sequence: TGTGCCAGCGTAAACCTACTAGCGGAAAGCTCCTACGAGCAGTACTTC.